The clone carrying this TCR beta chain was found a few times. The sample is drawn from a study of blood T cell repertoires in COVID-19. The CDR3 contains 15 residues. V lost 1 base and J lost 1, with 10 bases in between. CDR1 SGHNT and CDR2 YENEEA come from the germline V gene. The cohort comprised adults aged 18 to 89 years residing in about two dozen US areas. Original methodology: For nucleated cells, counts were estimated from reference gene primer amplification. Assay: immunoSEQ multiplex PCR; the TCRdb copy retains only in-frame clones and omits some. D and trimming come from the DNA, and the V and J calls and clone size come from that table. The top ten clones hold about 2.1% of a sample with 400,000 to 550,000 clones, approximately 90% of them seen once.

The chain links TRBV11-3 to TRBJ2-5, with TRBD2 as a possible D gene (5 bases). The sequence derives from a woman aged 18-29 years with acute COVID-19. Specimen: PBMCs or T cells enriched from blood (not recorded which). DNA for the CDR3: TGTGCCAGCAGCTTAGGGTCTAGCAGCCAAGAGACCCAGTACTTC. Translated, it gives CASSLGSSSQETQYF.